This TCR beta chain was retrieved from a study of OX40 agonist ivuxolimab in advanced cancers. Study summary: In three patients, partial responses were observed, one with hepatocellular carcinoma and two with cutaneous melanoma.

The data were produced by immunoSEQ multiplex PCR, yet TCRdb's version contains in-frame clones alone and is incomplete. The sample holds 43,000 or so clones, about 90% seen once. This clonotype was sampled from an adult with an advanced solid tumor such as melanoma, head and neck, liver or kidney cancer. Material: CD4+ or CD8+ T cells sorted from blood, obtained in a trial of the OX40 agonist ivuxolimab.

The CDR3 region is CASSWQGESLIGYTF. CDR3 DNA sequence: TGTGCCAGCAGCTGGCAGGGGGAGTCCCTTATTGGCTACACCTTC. This chain uses TRBV7-2 with TRBJ1-2; 7 bases map to TRBD1. The CDR3 is 15 amino acids. V shed 4 bases, J shed 7 bases, and the junction held 12 bases outside the gene matches. CDR1 and CDR2 (germline): SGHTA, FQGNSA. Combining the CDR3 with reference TRBV7-2 and TRBJ1-2 gives the whole variable domain GAGVSQSPSNKVTEKGKDVELRCDPISGHTALYWYRQSLGQGLEFLIYFQGNSAPDKSGLPSDRFSAERTGGSVSTLTIQRTQQEDSAVYLCASSWQGESLIGYTFGSGTRLTVV.